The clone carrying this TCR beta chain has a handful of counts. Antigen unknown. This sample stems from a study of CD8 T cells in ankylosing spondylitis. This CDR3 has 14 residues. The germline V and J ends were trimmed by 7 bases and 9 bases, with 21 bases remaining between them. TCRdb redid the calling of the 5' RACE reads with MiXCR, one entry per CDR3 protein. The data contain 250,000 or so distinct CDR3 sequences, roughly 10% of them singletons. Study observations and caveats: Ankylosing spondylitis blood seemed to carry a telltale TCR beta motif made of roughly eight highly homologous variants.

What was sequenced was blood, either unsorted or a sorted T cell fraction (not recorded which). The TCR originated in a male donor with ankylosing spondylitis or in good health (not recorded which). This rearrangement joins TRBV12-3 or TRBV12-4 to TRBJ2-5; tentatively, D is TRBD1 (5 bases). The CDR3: CASNVRGWGRAQYF. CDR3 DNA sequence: TGTGCCAGCAACGTTAGGGGATGGGGTAGAGCCCAGTACTTC.